Each of the 10 T cell receptor beta chains below was sequenced from the same sample in a study of T-cell reconstitution after alpha-beta-depleted transplantation in children. The TCRbeta library incorporated unique molecular identifiers. TCRdb reprocessed the PCR reads with MiXCR, giving one entry per CDR3 protein. The sample lists a few hundred thousand distinct CDR3 sequences; approximately 11% were seen once. This specimen was PBMCs, taken before TCRalphabeta/CD19-depleted stem cell transplant. These receptor sequences come from a child less than two years old with acute myeloid leukemia, due to receive a stem cell transplant.

This clonotype was detected ten times or more. This chain links TRBV6-5 with TRBJ1-1; 9 nucleotides line up with TRBD1. With 5 bases clipped from V and 7 bases from J, the junction kept 5 bases outside the gene matches. This CDR3 region has 13 residues. The germline V gene has CDR1 MNHEY and CDR2 SVGAGI. The CDR3 nucleotides are TGTGCCAGCAGTCACCCGACAGGGGGTGAAGCTTTCTTT. It encodes CASSHPTGGEAFF.

Many counts were recorded for this clonotype. The chain recombines TRBV11-3 with TRBJ2-1; TRBD1 matches 7 bases. CDR1 SGHNT and CDR2 YENEEA come from the germline V gene. After removal of 5 bases from V and 9 bases from J, the junction contained 13 bases not matched to a gene. This CDR3 region has 15 residues. The CDR3 loop reads CASSLRQGRDGEQFF. The CDR3 DNA follows: TGTGCCAGCAGCCTGCGACAGGGCAGGGACGGTGAGCAGTTCTTC.

As for this clonotype: Possible read error: a much larger clone is one base away. This chain connects TRBV12-3 or TRBV12-4 to TRBJ1-6, with 12 nucleotides matching TRBD1. V shed 7 bases, J shed 9 bases, and the junction held 7 bases outside the gene matches. The CDR3 is 15 amino acids. The CDR3 nucleotides read TGTGCCAGCAAGCTCCCGGGACAGGGGGCTTCACCCCTCCACTTT. It translates to CASKLPGQGASPLHF.

This clonotype was detected ten times or more. The chain combines TRBV20-1 with TRBJ2-3; D is unresolved. CDR1 is DFQATT, CDR2 SNEGSKA, per germline (reference sequence). The CDR3 is made up of 13 amino acids. V was trimmed by 3 bases and J by 4 bases, leaving 11 bases between them. CDR3 nucleotide sequence: TGCAGTGCTAGCGGAACCCTCCCAGATACGCAGTATTTT. It codes for CSASGTLPDTQYF.

Comments on this clonotype: Possible read error: a much larger clone is one base away. The genes are TRBV5-1 and TRBJ2-1, with D perhaps TRBD2 (5 bases). The CDR3 is 12 residues long. The germline V and J ends were trimmed by 1 base and 8 bases, with 7 bases remaining between them. CDR1 SGHRS and CDR2 YFSETQ come from the germline V gene. CDR3 coding DNA: TGCGCCAGCAGCTTGCTAGCCGATGAGCAGTTCTTC. The encoded protein is CASSLLADEQFF.

This rearrangement joins TRBV12-3 or TRBV12-4 to TRBJ2-6; D call uncertain. Trimming took 2 bases from V and 0 from J, leaving 5 bases between them. The CDR3 contains 15 residues. CDR3 amino acids: CASSLLSSGANVLTF. The CDR3 nucleotides are TGTGCCAGCAGTTTACTCAGCTCTGGGGCCAACGTCCTGACTTTC.

This clonotype was counted ten times or more. The chain employs TRBV15 and TRBJ2-2; D possibly corresponds to TRBD1 (6 bases). Trimming left V 1 base short and J 4 bases short, with 13 bases between. In germline, CDR1 is LNHNV, CDR2 YYDKDF (reference sequence). CDR3 length: 16 residues. CDR3 amino acids: CATSRVLDSRTGELFF. The CDR3 region has the DNA TGTGCCACCAGCAGAGTCCTGGACAGCCGCACCGGGGAGCTGTTTTTT.

In this sample, this clonotype turned up a few times. The rearrangement joins TRBV3-1 to TRBJ2-7, with 8 bases matching TRBD1. The CDR3 has 16 residues. Germline CDR1 LGHDT, CDR2 YNNKEL (reference sequence). After removal of 4 bases from V and 4 bases from J, the junction contained 12 bases not matched to a gene. The DNA for the CDR3 is TGTGCCAGCAGCCCCAGCCGGAGGACAGGGCGTTACGAGCAGTACTTC. It specifies CASSPSRRTGRYEQYF.

This clonotype was counted at least ten times. The chain is built from TRBV4-3 and TRBJ2-5, with D perhaps matching TRBD1 (6 bases). CDR1 is LGHNA and CDR2 is YSLEER in the germline V gene. This CDR3 contains 16 residues. Trimming removed 0 bases at V and 5 bases at J, with 16 bases between. CDR3 amino acids: CASSQDLTGWGETQYF. For the CDR3, the DNA is TGCGCCAGCAGCCAAGATCTCACAGGGTGGGGGGAGACCCAGTACTTC.

A remark on this clonotype: A much larger clone lies one base from this, so it may be a read error. The V and J genes are TRBV2 and TRBJ1-6; D is ambiguous. V gave up 5 bases and J gave up 8 bases, with 22 bases separating them. This CDR3 spans 17 amino acids. The germline CDR1 and CDR2 sequences are SNHLY and FYNNEI. In DNA, the CDR3 is TGTGCCAGCAGTCCAAGCGCCATCAGCAATGGGGATTCACCCCTCCACTTT. As protein: CASSPSAISNGDSPLHF.